A single sample gave rise to the 22 T cell receptor beta chains below, sequenced in a study of Graves' ophthalmopathy and Graves' hyperthyroidism. TCR beta CDR3 amplification used RNA transcripts. Following a first-round RT-PCR that used HTBI primers, a second-round multiplex PCR was carried out. TCRdb re-derived calls from the multiplex PCR reads in MiXCR, one entry per CDR3 protein. The sample records roughly 50,000 distinct CDR3 sequences, around 50% being singletons. The source material was peripheral blood. These receptors were taken from an adult woman with Graves' ophthalmopathy.

This clonotype was seen repeatedly, ten times or more. This chain joins TRBV6-1 and TRBJ2-2; 8 nucleotides align to TRBD1. The V gene end was trimmed by 6 bases and the J gene end by 5 bases; junction bases not matched to a gene: 5. Germline assignment: CDR1 MNHNS and CDR2 SASEGT. The CDR3 length is 14 residues. CDR3: CASSPTGATGELFF. In nucleotides, the CDR3 is TGTGCCAGCAGCCCGACAGGGGCTACCGGGGAGCTGTTTTTT.

The chain couples TRBV19 to TRBJ1-1; D not resolved. The CDR3 is 13 residues long. Trimming stripped 1 base from V and 8 bases from J, with 11 bases between. Germline-derived CDR1 and CDR2 are LNHDA and SQIVND (reference sequence). This CDR3 is CASSIASSLEAFF. Here the CDR3 DNA reads TGTGCCAGTAGTATAGCCTCGTCTTTGGAAGCTTTCTTT.

This clonotype was counted once. The chain is built from TRBV29-1 and TRBJ2-5, with 9 bases identical to TRBD2. The trim removed 8 bases at V and 5 bases at J, leaving 6 bases unmatched. This CDR3 is built from 12 residues. The germline CDR1 and CDR2 sequences are SQVTM and ANQGSEA. In DNA form, the CDR3 reads TGCAGCTTGCAACTAGCGGGCGAGACCCAGTACTTC. It yields the protein CSLQLAGETQYF.

This clonotype has only a few counts. Just one base apart from a much larger clone, this may be a read error. The chain has TRBV28 and TRBJ1-1, with D possibly being TRBD1 (6 bases). Germline loops: CDR1 MDHEN, CDR2 SYDVKM. V was pared by 10 bases and J by 3 bases, with 12 bases between. This CDR3 spans 12 amino acids. The CDR3 protein is CATYRAHTEAFF. Here the CDR3 DNA reads TGTGCCACTTACAGGGCGCACACTGAAGCTTTCTTT.

Only one count was recorded for this clonotype. The junction differs from germline at one of its ends, possibly a read error. This rearrangement joins TRBV7-2 to TRBJ1-5, with 7 bases aligning to TRBD1. The CDR3 spans 16 residues. Germline V lookup: CDR1 SGHTA, CDR2 FQGNSA. As DNA, the CDR3 is TGTGCCAGCAGCGTGGTCCGGACAGGCCACAATGAGCCCCAGCATTTT. Its translation: CASSVVRTGHNEPQHF.

At least ten counts were recorded for this clonotype. The chain has TRBV5-1 and TRBJ2-7; D is possibly TRBD1 (7 bases). CDR1 SGHRS and CDR2 YFSETQ come from the germline V gene. V was trimmed by 0 bases and J by 2 bases, leaving 15 bases between them. This CDR3 comprises 16 residues. The CDR3 DNA reads TGCGCCAGCAGCTTGGTCAGGGCAGGGGGGACCTACGAGCAGTACTTC. It translates to CASSLVRAGGTYEQYF.

In its sample, this clonotype was seen many times. The chain links TRBV18 to TRBJ1-6, with 10 bases aligning to TRBD1. Germline V gene lookup returns CDR1 KGHSH and CDR2 LQKENI. The CDR3 runs to 15 residues. V was clipped by 3 bases and J by 10 bases; unmatched bases: 6. Written as DNA, the CDR3 is TGTGCCAGCTCACCCGGGACAGGGGAAGGGTCACCCCTCCACTTT. Amino acid sequence: CASSPGTGEGSPLHF. Full variable domain (outside the CDR3, taken from reference TRBV18 and TRBJ1-6): NAGVMQNPRHLVRRRGQEARLRCSPMKGHSHVYWYRQLPEEGLKFMVYLQKENIIDESGMPKERFSAEFPKEGPSILRIQQVVRGDSAAYFCASSPGTGEGSPLHFGNGTRLTVT.

This clonotype has at least ten counts. The rearrangement joins TRBV28 to TRBJ2-5; possible D gene TRBD1, 6 bases. The CDR3 extends over 16 amino acids. Germline-derived CDR1 and CDR2 are MDHEN and SYDVKM. V was shortened by 1 base and J by 0 bases, with 12 bases between the two germline ends. The CDR3 DNA reads as TGTGCCAGCAGTTTATCACAGGGTGGGAACCAAGAGACCCAGTACTTC. It is translated as CASSLSQGGNQETQYF. The whole variable domain, remainder taken from reference TRBV28 and TRBJ2-5, is DVKVTQSSRYLVKRTGEKVFLECVQDMDHENMFWYRQDPGLGLRLIYFSYDVKMKEKGDIPEGYSVSREKKERFSLILESASTNQTSMYLCASSLSQGGNQETQYFGPGTRLLVL.

This clonotype was detected ten times or more. The chain recombines TRBV15 with TRBJ1-1; D remains ambiguous. V was cut by 0 bases and J by 5 bases, with 10 bases left in between. There are 14 residues in the CDR3. CDR1 LNHNV and CDR2 YYDKDF come from the germline V gene (reference sequence). In DNA, the CDR3 is TGTGCCACCAGCAGAGATCAGTCCGGGACTGAAGCTTTCTTT. Its protein product is CATSRDQSGTEAFF.

This clonotype was recorded many times. J is TRBJ1-1 and V is TRBV19; maybe TRBD1 (5 bases). This CDR3 comprises 12 residues. Germline loops: CDR1 LNHDA, CDR2 SQIVND (reference sequence). V gave up 7 bases and J gave up 11 bases, with 17 bases separating them. The CDR3 loop reads CASKTRGELAFF. The CDR3 nucleotides are TGTGCCAGTAAAACCCGGGGCGAATTGGCTTTCTTT.

Relative to its sample, this clonotype is medium-sized. The V gene is TRBV9, the J gene TRBJ2-7; perhaps TRBD2 as D (7 bases). The CDR3 consists of 11 residues. Germline CDR1 is SGDLS and CDR2 is YYNGEE. Trimming shortened V by 7 bases and J by 6 bases, and 11 bases separated the two germline ends. The CDR3 sequence is CASEGGGEQYF. The CDR3 coding sequence is TGTGCCAGCGAGGGGGGGGGCGAGCAGTACTTC.

This clonotype was detected ten times or more. This chain links TRBV2 with TRBJ2-3, with D perhaps being TRBD1 or TRBD2 (7 bases each). Germline V gene sequence: CDR1 SNHLY, CDR2 FYNNEI. This CDR3 spans 14 amino acids. The V and J ends lost 6 bases and 1 base respectively, with 11 bases between them. In DNA, the CDR3 is TGTGCCAGCAGACCAGGGGGGGGCACAGATACGCAGTATTTT. Translation: CASRPGGGTDTQYF.

This chain uses TRBV5-4 with TRBJ2-7, with D perhaps TRBD2 (6 bases). Trimming pared 5 bases from V and 2 bases from J, leaving 14 bases between. This CDR3 contains 14 residues. CDR1 is SGHNT and CDR2 is YYREEE in the germline V gene (reference sequence). CDR3 sequence: CASSATGEAYEQYF. CDR3 DNA sequence: TGTGCCAGCAGTGCTACCGGGGAGGCCTACGAGCAGTACTTC.

This chain joins TRBV7-8 and TRBJ1-2; D unclear. CDR3 length: 14 residues. V lost 3 bases to trimming and J lost 2 bases, with 10 bases between them. The germline CDR1 and CDR2 sequences are SGHVS and FQNEAQ. The CDR3 loop is CASSFRSTNYGYTF. DNA for the CDR3: TGTGCCAGCAGCTTCCGCAGCACGAACTATGGCTACACCTTC. The variable domain in full, completed from reference TRBV7-8 and TRBJ1-2, reads GAGVSQSPRYKVAKRGQDVALRCDPISGHVSLFWYQQALGQGPEFLTYFQNEAQLDKSGLPSDRFFAERPEGSVSTLKIQRTQQEDSAVYLCASSFRSTNYGYTFGSGTRLTVV.

In its sample, this clonotype was seen many times. The CDR3 loop is CASSYSGAGANVLTF. The CDR3 DNA reads TGTGCCAGCAGTTACTCGGGCGCTGGGGCCAACGTCCTGACTTTC. The chain employs TRBV6-2 or TRBV6-3 and TRBJ2-6, with D uncertain. The ends were cut back, 0 bases at V and 2 bases at J, with 5 bases in the middle. This CDR3 comprises 15 residues. Looked up from germline, CDR1 is MNHEY and CDR2 is SVGEGT.

The chain combines TRBV7-3 with TRBJ2-3; D uncertain. Trimming left V 4 bases short and J 6 bases short, with 11 bases between. Germline V CDR1 and CDR2: SGHTA, FQGTGA. The CDR3 runs 13 residues. Here the CDR3 reads CASSSRITDTQYF. The CDR3 DNA reads TGTGCCAGCAGCTCCAGAATCACGGATACGCAGTATTTT.

A remark on this clonotype: One end of the junction varies from germline; a read error may be responsible. The chain carries TRBV11-2 and TRBJ2-2; weak D call: TRBD2 (6 bases). The CDR3 sequence is 13 residues long. Germline-derived CDR1 and CDR2 are SGHAT and FQNNGV. The CDR3 spells CASGSMLGGELLF. CDR3 bases: TGTGCCAGCGGCTCGATGTTGGGCGGGGAGCTGCTTTTT.

A note on this clonotype: At one of its ends the junction is not consistent with the germline gene, which may arise from a read error. Here the CDR3 DNA reads TGTGCCAGCAGCTTTTCCCCTAAAGGGACCCAGTACTTC. Protein sequence: CASSFSPKGTQYF. This sequence joins TRBV5-1 and TRBJ2-5; no clear D. The CDR3 length is 13 residues. From germline, CDR1 is SGHRS and CDR2 YFSETQ.

The DNA of the CDR3 is TGTGCCAGCCTCCCGGGACAGGGGAGAAGGAACACTGAAGCTTTCTTT. Its protein is CASLPGQGRRNTEAFF. This rearrangement joins TRBV9 to TRBJ1-1, with TRBD1 matching 10 bases. The germline gives CDR1 SGDLS, CDR2 YYNGEE. The length of the CDR3 is 16 residues. V lost 7 bases, J lost 1 base, and 10 bases stayed unmatched.

This clonotype was seen many times. The rearrangement uses TRBV19 and TRBJ1-2; 7 bases are a match to TRBD1. J lost 4 bases, V lost 4 bases, and 3 bases had no gene match. The germline V gene has CDR1 LNHDA and CDR2 SQIVND (reference sequence). The CDR3 length is 13 residues. The DNA of the CDR3 is TGTGCCAGTAGTAGACAGGGATTCTATGGCTACACCTTC. Its protein product is CASSRQGFYGYTF.

This clonotype has at least ten counts. This chain connects TRBV28 to TRBJ2-2, with D hard to call. The V end lost 4 bases, the J end lost 3 bases, and 12 bases lay between the germline ends. Germline V gene data show CDR1 as MDHEN and CDR2 as SYDVKM. The length of the CDR3 is 15 residues. The CDR3 sequence: CASSSLGLDTGELFF. For the CDR3, the DNA is TGTGCCAGCAGTTCCCTTGGGCTCGACACCGGGGAGCTGTTTTTT.

As concerns this clonotype: Germline and junction disagree at one end, which may indicate a read error. The rearrangement uses TRBV7-2 and TRBJ1-2; D gene uncertain. There are 12 residues in the CDR3. Germline CDR1 and CDR2: SGHTA and FQGNSA. In DNA form, the CDR3 reads TGTGCCAGCGGCTTGGGAGGGCTTGGCTACACCTTC. Protein sequence: CASGLGGLGYTF.